Listed here are 18 T cell receptor beta chains from one sample, sequenced in a study of T-cell reconstitution after alpha-beta-depleted transplantation in children. Unique molecular identifiers featured in how the TCRbeta library was prepared. TCRdb reprocessed the PCR reads via MiXCR and lists one record per CDR3 protein. The data show about 340,000 distinct CDR3 sequences, with about 16% seen just once and around two fifths held by the top ten. The sequenced sample was PBMCs, mostly from graft donor cells, obtained 360 days after TCRalphabeta/CD19-depleted stem cell transplant. The receptors originated from a male patient aged 2 to 9 who had a stem cell transplant for acute lymphoblastic leukemia, so the T cells may come from the graft donor.

The J gene is TRBJ1-2, the V gene TRBV5-5, with D possibly matching TRBD1 (6 bases). V was shortened by 3 bases and J by 8 bases, with 11 bases between the two germline ends. The CDR3 runs to 12 residues. Germline assignment: CDR1 SGHKS and CDR2 YYEKEE (reference sequence). CDR3 DNA: TGTGCCAGCAGCTCCCCCGGGGGCGGCTACACCTTC. Protein sequence: CASSSPGGGYTF.

The chain links TRBV4-1 to TRBJ2-7; unclear D gene. Trimming shortened V by 3 bases and J by 6 bases, and 18 bases separated the two germline ends. Per the germline V gene, CDR1 is MGHRA and CDR2 is YSYEKL. This CDR3 comprises 15 residues. CDR3 sequence: CASSHLRENEIEQYF. The CDR3 region has the DNA TGCGCCAGCAGCCACCTTAGGGAAAACGAGATCGAGCAGTACTTC.

J is TRBJ2-4 and V is TRBV4-1, with 9 bases aligning to TRBD2. Trimming removed 0 bases from V and 7 bases from J; junction bases left unmatched: 13. The germline V gene encodes CDR1 MGHRA and CDR2 YSYEKL. This CDR3 contains 18 residues. CDR3 in amino acids: CASSQDKGRLAGNNIQYF. The CDR3 nucleotides read TGCGCCAGCAGCCAAGATAAAGGGCGGCTAGCGGGAAACAACATTCAGTACTTC.

The V call is TRBV10-3, the J call TRBJ2-2, with TRBD1 matching over 9 bases. This CDR3 is 14 amino acids long. CDR1 and CDR2 from the germline V gene are ENHRY and SYGVKD. The junction had 3 bases not matched to a gene; V was cut back by 8 bases and J by 2 bases. CDR3 coding DNA: TGTGCCATCGCGGGACAGGGCAACACCGGGGAGCTGTTTTTT. This codes for CAIAGQGNTGELFF.

This clonotype was seen more than once but under ten times. The CDR3 loop is CASKSTGTRFVNEQFF. Here the CDR3 DNA reads TGTGCCAGCAAATCAACCGGGACTAGATTCGTCAATGAGCAGTTCTTC. The chain has TRBV3-1 and TRBJ2-1, with 8 bases fitting TRBD2. Germline V gives CDR1 LGHDT, CDR2 YNNKEL (reference sequence). This CDR3 contains 16 residues. With V trimmed by 7 bases and J by 6 bases, 14 bases remained unmatched.

The V call is TRBV12-3 or TRBV12-4, the J call TRBJ2-2; TRBD1 matches 7 bases. The CDR3 covers 16 residues. The trim removed 4 bases at V and 4 bases at J, leaving 9 bases unmatched. CDR3 in DNA: TGTGCCAGCAGTTACGGTGACAGGGTAGGCACCGGGGAGCTGTTTTTT. This encodes CASSYGDRVGTGELFF.

There are a few counts of this clonotype. A read error may account for a junction end that differs from germline. The genes are TRBV7-7 and TRBJ2-5, with 11 bases that match TRBD2. Germline V gene data show CDR1 as SSHAT and CDR2 as FNYEAQ (reference sequence). The CDR3 length is 17 residues. CDR3 sequence (DNA): TGTGCTAGCAGCTTAGCGTTGACTAGCGGGACCCAAGAGACCCAGTACTTC. Translating gives CASSLALTSGTQETQYF.

This chain links TRBV28 with TRBJ2-1, with 7 bases identical to TRBD2. The CDR3 is made up of 13 amino acids. With 5 bases clipped from V and 16 bases from J, the junction kept 14 bases outside the gene matches. The germline gives CDR1 MDHEN, CDR2 SYDVKM. The CDR3 coding sequence is TGTGCCAGCAGTCCCACCCTCCGGGACTACACATTCTTC. Translated: CASSPTLRDYTFF.

This clonotype came up many times. V and J are TRBV12-3 or TRBV12-4 and TRBJ2-5; 8 bases fit TRBD2. The CDR3 totals 14 residues. Trimming removed 3 bases from V and 7 bases from J; junction bases left unmatched: 7. CDR3 loop: CASSFGGELVTQYF. The CDR3 DNA reads as TGTGCCAGCAGTTTCGGGGGGGAGTTAGTGACCCAGTACTTC.

Only a few counts were recorded for this clonotype. V usage is TRBV7-3 and J usage is TRBJ2-1; a weak D match, TRBD2 (7 bases). V gave up 1 base and J gave up 7 bases, with 14 bases separating them. The germline V gene has CDR1 SGHTA and CDR2 FQGTGA. This CDR3 contains 15 residues. The CDR3 loop reads CASSLIRGAGNEQFF. The CDR3 DNA follows: TGTGCCAGCAGCTTAATCCGGGGGGCGGGGAATGAGCAGTTCTTC.

This chain joins TRBV7-9 and TRBJ2-7; no clear D. Deletions cut 6 bases from V and 3 bases from J, with 15 bases between. This CDR3 is 14 amino acids long. Germline V lookup: CDR1 SEHNR, CDR2 FQNEAQ (reference sequence). CDR3 protein: CASSPQAISYEQYF. In DNA, the CDR3 is TGTGCCAGCAGTCCCCAGGCCATTAGCTACGAGCAGTACTTC. The full variable domain, completed using reference TRBV7-9 and TRBJ2-7, is DTGVSQNPRHKITKRGQNVTFRCDPISEHNRLYWYRQTLGQGPEFLTYFQNEAQLEKSRLLSDRFSAERPKGSFSTLEIQRTEQGDSAMYLCASSPQAISYEQYFGPGTRLTVT.

Ten or more counts support this clonotype. V gene TRBV28 combines with J gene TRBJ2-5; 14 bases match TRBD2. The ends lost 5 bases at V and 4 bases at J; junction bases unmatched: 12. Germline V gene sequence: CDR1 MDHEN, CDR2 SYDVKM. The CDR3 length is 18 residues. The DNA for the CDR3 is TGTGCCAGCAGTCCAGGACTAGCGGGAGGACCCATCCGAGAGACCCAGTACTTC. Protein product: CASSPGLAGGPIRETQYF. The whole variable domain, filled in from reference TRBV28 and TRBJ2-5, reads DVKVTQSSRYLVKRTGEKVFLECVQDMDHENMFWYRQDPGLGLRLIYFSYDVKMKEKGDIPEGYSVSREKKERFSLILESASTNQTSMYLCASSPGLAGGPIRETQYFGPGTRLLVL.

J is TRBJ2-7 and V is TRBV20-1; 8 bases map to TRBD2. V shed 0 bases, J shed 4 bases, and the junction held 5 bases outside the gene matches. The CDR3 is 14 residues long. CDR1 is DFQATT, CDR2 SNEGSKA, per germline (reference sequence). CDR3 region: CSARDRAGVYEQYF. CDR3 in DNA: TGCAGTGCTAGAGATCGAGCGGGAGTGTACGAGCAGTACTTC.

In DNA, the CDR3 is TGTGCCAGCAGTCTCCATGGCGAAGAGACCCAGTACTTC. Translated, it gives CASSLHGEETQYF. The genes are TRBV28 and TRBJ2-5, with D unclear. Trimming removed 5 bases at V and 3 bases at J, with 10 bases between. The CDR3 sequence is 13 residues long. The germline V gene has CDR1 MDHEN and CDR2 SYDVKM.

This clonotype was counted many times. This chain joins TRBV6-2 or TRBV6-3 and TRBJ2-1; D unclear. The CDR3 loop spans 14 amino acids. In germline, CDR1 is MNHEY, CDR2 SVGEGT. The ends were cut back, 2 bases at V and 7 bases at J, with 12 bases in the middle. The DNA of the CDR3 is TGTGCCAGCAGTTACAAGGGCCGGTCTAATGAGCAGTTCTTC. This encodes CASSYKGRSNEQFF.

This clonotype occurred a few times. The chain recombines TRBV7-9 with TRBJ2-4; D tentatively fits TRBD1 or TRBD2 (5 bases each). The CDR3 spans 17 residues. Germline CDR1 and CDR2: SEHNR and FQNEAQ (reference sequence). V lost 1 base and J lost 0, with 13 bases in between. CDR3 nucleotide sequence: TGTGCCAGCAGCTTAGGGACCGGGACGGAAGCCAAAAACATTCAGTACTTC. This encodes CASSLGTGTEAKNIQYF. Full variable domain (remainder filled in from reference TRBV7-9 and TRBJ2-4): DTGVSQNPRHKITKRGQNVTFRCDPISEHNRLYWYRQTLGQGPEFLTYFQNEAQLEKSRLLSDRFSAERPKGSFSTLEIQRTEQGDSAMYLCASSLGTGTEAKNIQYFGAGTRLSVL.

This sequence joins TRBV28 and TRBJ2-7; D tentatively reads TRBD1 or TRBD2 (5 bases each). Trimming took 6 bases from V and 3 from J, leaving 24 bases between them. Germline CDR1 is MDHEN and CDR2 is SYDVKM. This CDR3 has 17 residues. CDR3 nucleotides: TGTGCCAGCAGCACCATAACGGGACCACCCCTAGGCTACGAGCAGTACTTC. It is translated as CASSTITGPPLGYEQYF.

In this sample, this clonotype turned up a few times. The chain recombines TRBV6-5 with TRBJ2-3; the D is unclear. V shed 0 bases and J shed 8 bases, with 12 bases lying between them. The CDR3 totals 14 residues. The germline CDR1 and CDR2 sequences are MNHEY and SVGAGI. CDR3 residues: CASSYSVQSGTQYF. The CDR3 DNA reads TGTGCCAGCAGTTACTCGGTTCAGAGTGGTACGCAGTATTTT.